This T cell receptor beta chain was observed in a study of persistence of HIV-infected CD4 T cells. The stimulus was lysate of CMV-infected fibroblasts, around 10 ug/mL. CD4+ T cells upregulating both CD40 ligand and CD69 were sorted as responding cells. Adults with HIV-1 started suppressive ART while chronically infected. Study-wide results and caveats: Proviral oligoclonality tracked with TCR oligoclonality within the same sorted cells. CMV- and Gag-responding cells had lower TCRbeta richness than CD3/CD28-responding cells.

The immunoSEQ assay was version 4, run in survey mode. Produced via immunoSEQ multiplex PCR; TCRdb's table is partial and in-frame only. Here the sample spans fewer than 6,000 clones, 64% being singletons. There are 14 residues in the CDR3. From germline, CDR1 is SGHRS and CDR2 YFSETQ. V was shortened by 5 bases and J by 0 bases, with 9 bases between the two germline ends. In the case of this clone: Its antigen is currently unknown.

This material consisted of CD4+ T cells sorted from PBMCs after approximately 19-hour stimulation, taken from a patient who received antiretroviral therapy. The V gene is TRBV5-1, the J gene TRBJ1-3; no clear D gene. The TCR originated in an adult man with HIV who was CMV-seropositive. CDR3 in DNA: TGCGCCAGCAGGCGAGAGAGCTCTGGAAACACCATATATTTT. Amino acids: CASRRESSGNTIYF.